This is a list of T cell receptor beta chains from one sample in a study of cytomegalovirus exposure and HLA in healthy donors. The data were produced by immunoSEQ multiplex PCR, yet TCRdb's version contains in-frame clones alone and is incomplete. The data hold some 120,000 clones, with about 88% observed a single time. The sequenced sample consisted of PBMCs. Receptors originate from a man aged 30 to 45 in good health and CMV-seronegative. The CDR3 runs from the conserved cysteine through the conserved F or W. A D gene is named only where the DNA matches it firmly. The size of a clone is reported for some rows only, either as once, few or many, or as a class for expanded clones.

J | D | V | size | length | CDR3 | DNA
TRBJ1-2 | . | TRBV7-2 | . | 16 | CASSLENRAGNYGYTF | TGTGCCAGCAGCTTAGAAAATCGGGCAGGGAACTATGGCTACACCTTC
TRBJ1-1 | . | TRBV30 | few | 13 | CAWSVQENTEAFF | TGTGCCTGGAGTGTACAGGAGAACACTGAAGCTTTCTTT
TRBJ1-2 | TRBD1 | TRBV6-5 | . | 14 | CASSFGQGGYGYTF | TGTGCCAGCAGTTTTGGACAGGGCGGCTATGGCTACACCTTC
TRBJ2-1 | . | TRBV2 | . | 13 | CASKIGLTNEQFF | TGTGCCAGCAAGATTGGTCTAACTAATGAGCAGTTCTTC
TRBJ1-2 | . | TRBV14 | few | 12 | CASSQLRGGYTF | TGTGCCAGCAGCCAACTCAGGGGCGGCTACACCTTC
TRBJ2-3 | TRBD2 | TRBV18 | . | 16 | CASSRLAGVPTDTQYF | TGTGCCAGCTCCCGACTAGCGGGAGTCCCCACAGATACGCAGTATTTT
TRBJ2-7 | TRBD2 | TRBV19 | . | 13 | CASSTSGSPEQYF | TGTGCCAGTAGTACTAGCGGGAGTCCCGAGCAGTACTTC
TRBJ2-7 | . | TRBV6-5 | . | 15 | CASSYSGRGYYEQYF | TGTGCCAGCAGTTACTCGGGCAGGGGTTATTACGAGCAGTACTTC
TRBJ2-3 | TRBD2 | TRBV5-1 | . | 15 | CASSPGGMWADTQYF | TGCGCCAGCAGCCCCGGGGGGATGTGGGCAGATACGCAGTATTTT
TRBJ2-1 | . | TRBV6-1 | . | 14 | CASSEARASDNQFF | TGTGCCAGCAGTGAAGCGCGGGCTAGCGATAACCAGTTCTTC
TRBJ1-2 | TRBD1 | TRBV11-2 | . | 15 | CASSLTGGEYYGYTF | TGTGCCAGCAGCTTGACAGGGGGAGAATACTATGGCTACACCTTC
TRBJ2-5 | TRBD2 | TRBV10-3 | . | 17 | CAISGGKSGGSLETQYF | TGTGCCATCAGTGGGGGCAAAAGCGGCGGGAGTTTGGAGACCCAGTACTTC
TRBJ2-1 | . | TRBV7-2 | . | 16 | CASSLAFARALDRQFF | TGTGCCAGCAGCTTAGCTTTTGCCCGAGCTCTTGATAGACAGTTCTTC
TRBJ2-1 | TRBD1 | TRBV7-9 | . | 11 | CASSLEDRSFF | TGTGCCAGCAGCTTAGAGGACAGGAGTTTCTTC
TRBJ1-4 | . | TRBV7-9 | . | 16 | CASSLWTGRKDEKLFF | TGTGCCAGCAGCTTATGGACGGGAAGGAAGGATGAAAAACTGTTTTTT
TRBJ2-2 | . | TRBV27 | once | 16 | CASSSIGTKNTGELFF | TGTGCCAGCAGTTCCATCGGGACAAAGAACACCGGGGAGCTGTTTTTT
TRBJ1-1 | . | TRBV30 | . | 14 | CACANPERRTEAFF | TGTGCCTGCGCGAATCCTGAACGTCGGACTGAAGCTTTCTTT
TRBJ2-3 | TRBD2 | TRBV25-1 | . | 14 | CATLAGTSTDTQYF | TGTGCCACCTTAGCGGGAACTAGCACAGATACGCAGTATTTT
TRBJ1-2 | . | TRBV5-1 | . | 15 | CASSPTPSAYSGYTF | TGCGCCAGCAGCCCAACACCTTCAGCGTACTCTGGCTACACCTTC
TRBJ1-1 | . | TRBV7-3 | . | 13 | CASSSDTNTEAFF | TGTGCCAGCAGCTCGGACACGAACACTGAAGCTTTCTTT
TRBJ2-1 | . | TRBV10-3 | few | 13 | CAISEGQAKGQFF | TGTGCCATCAGTGAGGGGCAGGCGAAAGGGCAGTTCTTC
TRBJ2-3 | . | TRBV28 | . | 12 | CASSLHRDTQYF | TGTGCCAGCAGCCTCCACCGGGATACGCAGTATTTT
TRBJ2-5 | TRBD2 | TRBV9 | . | 18 | CASSVGTSGSPLQETQYF | TGTGCCAGCAGCGTAGGGACTAGCGGGAGCCCTCTCCAAGAGACCCAGTACTTC
TRBJ2-7 | . | TRBV6-6 | . | 15 | CASSKMTGGSHEQYF | TGTGCCAGCAGTAAAATGACAGGAGGAAGCCACGAGCAGTACTTC
TRBJ1-1 | . | TRBV19 | . | 16 | CASSRGSQGQNTEAFF | TGTGCCAGTAGTCGCGGTTCTCAGGGACAGAACACTGAAGCTTTCTTT
TRBJ1-2 | . | TRBV20-1 | . | 10 | CSARSLSYTF | TGCAGTGCTAGATCTCTAAGCTACACCTTC
TRBJ2-2 | TRBD1 | TRBV18 | . | 16 | CASSRSPGQGAGELFF | TGTGCCAGCTCACGCTCGCCGGGACAGGGGGCCGGGGAGCTGTTTTTT
TRBJ2-2 | TRBD2 | TRBV2 | . | 18 | CASRERTSGSGGTGELFF | TGTGCCAGCAGAGAACGGACTAGCGGGAGTGGTGGGACCGGGGAGCTGTTTTTT
TRBJ2-4 | . | TRBV5-6 | . | 14 | CASSQAGAKNIQYF | TGTGCCAGCAGCCAGGCAGGGGCCAAAAACATTCAGTACTTC
TRBJ2-3 | . | TRBV14 | . | 15 | CASSQVSGYTDTQYF | TGTGCCAGCAGCCAAGTAAGCGGATACACAGATACGCAGTATTTT
TRBJ2-6 | . | TRBV19 | . | 15 | CASSIGDSGANVLTF | TGTGCCAGTAGTATCGGGGATTCTGGGGCCAACGTCCTGACTTTC
TRBJ2-1 | TRBD2 | TRBV9 | once | 19 | CASSAPGLAAPSSYNEQFF | TGTGCCAGCAGTGCTCCGGGACTAGCGGCCCCGAGCTCCTACAATGAGCAGTTCTTC
TRBJ1-2 | . | TRBV2 | . | 15 | CASSDVRVTQGGYTF | TGTGCCAGCAGTGATGTGAGGGTGACCCAAGGGGGCTACACCTTC
TRBJ1-1 | TRBD1 | TRBV30 | . | 12 | CAWETGGTEAFF | TGTGCCTGGGAGACAGGGGGCACTGAAGCTTTCTTT
TRBJ2-7 | TRBD2 | TRBV7-9 | once | 15 | CASSLGLAGVYEQYF | TGTGCCAGCAGCTTGGGACTAGCGGGAGTGTACGAGCAGTACTTC
TRBJ2-5 | TRBD2 | TRBV6-1 | . | 15 | CASGGLAGVSQTQYF | TGTGCCAGCGGGGGACTAGCGGGAGTTTCACAGACCCAGTACTTC
TRBJ2-7 | . | TRBV7-2 | once | 17 | CASSLGGFSTGTYEQYF | TGTGCCAGCAGCTTAGGAGGGTTCAGTACGGGAACCTACGAGCAGTACTTC
TRBJ2-7 | . | TRBV7-9 | . | 13 | CASSLSPSYEQYF | TGTGCCAGCAGCTTATCTCCCTCCTACGAGCAGTACTTC
TRBJ1-4 | TRBD1 | TRBV29-1 | . | 12 | CSGGTGGEKLFF | TGCAGCGGCGGGACAGGGGGCGAAAAACTGTTTTTT
TRBJ2-1 | . | TRBV9 | . | 13 | CASSESSYNEQFF | TGTGCCAGCAGCGAGAGCTCCTACAATGAGCAGTTCTTC
TRBJ2-5 | TRBD1 | TRBV7-6 | . | 16 | CASSLNLPGQGQTQYF | TGTGCCAGCAGCTTGAACCTTCCGGGACAGGGACAGACCCAGTACTTC
TRBJ1-2 | TRBD1 | TRBV18 | . | 15 | CASSLGQGDLYGYTF | TGTGCCAGCTCACTTGGACAGGGAGACCTCTATGGCTACACCTTC
TRBJ2-1 | TRBD2 | TRBV6-1 | . | 15 | CASREAGVRYNEQFF | TGTGCCAGCCGTGAAGCGGGAGTTCGATACAATGAGCAGTTCTTC
TRBJ2-7 | . | TRBV9 | . | 16 | CASSGIGAAPFEEQYF | TGTGCCAGCAGCGGGATAGGGGCGGCCCCGTTTGAGGAGCAGTACTTC
TRBJ2-7 | TRBD1 | TRBV18 | . | 15 | CASSKDRGKAYEQYF | TGTGCCAGCTCAAAAGACAGGGGAAAGGCCTACGAGCAGTACTTC
TRBJ2-2 | TRBD1 | TRBV5-1 | few | 15 | CASSPGTANTGELFF | TGCGCCAGCAGCCCCGGGACAGCGAACACCGGGGAGCTGTTTTTT
TRBJ1-6 | . | TRBV18 | . | 15 | CASSSTMPRNSPLHF | TGTGCCAGCTCATCGACAATGCCTCGTAATTCACCCCTCCACTTT
TRBJ2-6 | TRBD1 | TRBV7-8 | . | 18 | CAGSLPGTGVSGANVLTF | TGTGCCGGCAGCTTGCCCGGGACAGGGGTCTCTGGGGCCAACGTCCTGACTTTC
TRBJ1-6 | . | TRBV2 | . | 15 | CASTPDSAGNSPLHF | TGTGCCAGCACTCCCGACAGCGCCGGGAATTCACCCCTCCACTTT
TRBJ2-2 | TRBD2 | TRBV7-9 | . | 14 | CASSLAGGGRELFF | TGTGCCAGCAGCTTAGCAGGCGGGGGACGCGAGCTGTTTTTT
TRBJ1-1 | . | TRBV18 | . | 13 | CASSQWEDTEAFF | TGTGCCAGCTCACAATGGGAGGACACTGAAGCTTTCTTT
TRBJ2-7 | TRBD2 | TRBV6-1 | once | 15 | CASSTIAGVLYEQYF | TGTGCCAGCAGTACGATAGCGGGAGTTCTCTACGAGCAGTACTTC
TRBJ2-1 | TRBD2 | TRBV27 | once | 15 | CASSSLAGAYNEQFF | TGTGCCAGCAGTTCACTAGCGGGAGCTTACAATGAGCAGTTCTTC